This T cell receptor beta chain was sequenced for a study of identical twins. Study findings and constraints: Insertion counts were lower in abundant cord blood beta clonotypes, a trend that memory repertoires did not show. Cross-sectional statistics underpinned the conclusions; the same donors were not followed. Twins shared beta out-of-frame sequences in excess, but this excess was weaker.

This clonotype was recorded a few times. Its matching antigen is unknown. Using its own MiXCR run on the 5' RACE reads, TCRdb lists one record per CDR3 protein. The table lists some 460,000 distinct CDR3 sequences, approximately 15% of them singletons. CDR3 length: 12 residues. V was clipped by 2 bases and J by 8 bases, with 7 bases between them. The sample also formed part of further work on yellow fever vaccine responses in identical twins. From that second work: Among the twins, the vaccine T cell response reportedly seemed partly convergent and partly personalized.

The sequenced sample consisted of CD4+ T cells sorted from blood. The TCR comes from a woman aged 18-29 years in good health. The rearrangement uses TRBV12-3 or TRBV12-4 and TRBJ2-1, with D hard to call. The CDR3 spells CASSLNVDEQFF. The CDR3 nucleotides are TGTGCCAGCAGTTTAAATGTGGATGAGCAGTTCTTC.